This T cell receptor (beta chain) is drawn from a study of early T cells in non-severe SARS-CoV-2 infection (dated by TCRdb to 2020 to 2023). Concerning the study at large: Because TCR sequencing relied on bulk RNA taken from unsorted whole blood, pairing of alpha and beta chains was not possible.

Broader findings and caveats from the paper: Matching against VDJdb was skewed toward anti-spike CD8 responses, likely underestimated virus-specific expansions, and missed private and CD4 specificities.

Libraries were constructed by 5' RACE. Instrument on record: NextSeq 500. Unique molecular identifiers were attached to individual cDNA molecules in the TCR library protocol so that sequencing error and PCR bias could be corrected. TCR alpha and beta chains were both sequenced, and the abundances of alpha and beta sequences in each sample were closely correlated with each other. Regarding the original processing steps: Decombinator V4 was used to annotate the V gene, J gene and CDR3 of the TCR sequences. Expanded TCRs were defined as changing significantly between any two time points under a Poisson model with p below 0.0001. TCR abundances were normalised to the total number of TCRs sequenced per sample and were expressed as counts per million. VDJdb, accessed 1 November 2021, was searched for CMV, EBV and SARS-CoV-2 annotated TCRs, excluding TCRs annotated for multiple antigens. TCRdb passed the public sequencing reads through fastp at Q25 and MiXCR, retaining productive beta sequences. Rows merge per CDR3 protein into single entries with the most common DNA and genes. The V and J calls follow TCRdb's processing rather than the paper's. Counted in this sample were tens of thousands of distinct CDR3 sequences; approximately 12% of them appeared once. The top ten clones comprise 3.5% to 5% of the sample.

There are a few counts of this clonotype. The target of this receptor is not known. No much larger clone is present one base from it, and per-base qualities are unavailable. Set within a cohort of healthcare workers in London, UK, this nested case-control study involved weekly PCR testing of nasopharyngeal swabs along with blood sampling. Healthcare workers were enrolled in the week of the UK lockdown, from 23 to 31 March 2020, and were followed every week for up to about 15 weeks. The clonotype originates from an adult who was a healthcare worker with PCR-confirmed SARS-CoV-2 infection or an uninfected control (not recorded which). The sample consisted of whole blood, taken at baseline.

The CDR3 corresponds to CASSLPSTYEAFF. The nucleotides are TGTGCCAGCAGCTTGCCATCGACATATGAAGCTTTCTTT. The V gene is TRBV5-8 and the J gene is TRBJ1-1; a confident D gene designation cannot be given. Taken from the germline V gene, the CDR1 and CDR2 loops are SGHTS and YDEGEE. V loses 1 base, J loses 7 bases, and the germline ends lie 11 bases apart. The CDR3 spans 13 residues, from the cysteine through the phenylalanine. The only DNA kept is the CDR3, 39 bases in frame from the first base.